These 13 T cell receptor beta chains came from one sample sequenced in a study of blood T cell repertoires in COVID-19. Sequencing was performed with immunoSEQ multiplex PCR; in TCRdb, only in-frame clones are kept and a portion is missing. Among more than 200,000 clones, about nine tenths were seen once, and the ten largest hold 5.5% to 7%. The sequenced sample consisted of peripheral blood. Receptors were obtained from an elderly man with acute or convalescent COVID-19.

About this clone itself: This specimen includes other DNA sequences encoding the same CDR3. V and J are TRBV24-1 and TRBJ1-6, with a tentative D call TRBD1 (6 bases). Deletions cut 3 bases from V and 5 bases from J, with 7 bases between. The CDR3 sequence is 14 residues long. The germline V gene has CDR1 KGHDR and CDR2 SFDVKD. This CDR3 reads CATSDRGNNSPLHF. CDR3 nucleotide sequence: TGTGCCACCAGTGATAGGGGGAATAATTCACCCCTCCACTTT.

The CDR3 bases are TGTGCCAGCAGCTACAGGGCAGCTAATGAAAAACTGTTTTTT. It is translated as CASSYRAANEKLFF. V gene TRBV5-5 combines with J gene TRBJ1-4, with D possibly matching TRBD1 (6 bases). The CDR3 is 14 residues long. Germline V CDR1 and CDR2: SGHKS, YYEKEE (reference sequence). V dropped 3 bases and J dropped 3 bases, with 9 bases sitting between them.

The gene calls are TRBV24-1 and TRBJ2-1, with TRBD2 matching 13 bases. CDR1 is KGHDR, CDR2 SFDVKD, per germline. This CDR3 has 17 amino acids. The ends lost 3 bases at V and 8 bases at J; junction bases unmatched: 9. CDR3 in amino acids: CATSDVGLAGARDEQFF. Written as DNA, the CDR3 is TGTGCCACCAGTGATGTCGGACTAGCGGGGGCGCGCGATGAGCAGTTCTTC.

The CDR3 region has the DNA TGTGCCAGCTCACCCGGACTCTCCGGGGGGCAGTACTTC. This codes for CASSPGLSGGQYF. This rearrangement joins TRBV18 to TRBJ2-7; the D gene is possibly TRBD2 (6 bases). CDR3 length: 13 residues. In germline, CDR1 is KGHSH, CDR2 LQKENI. V gave up 3 bases and J gave up 9 bases, with 15 bases separating them. Full variable domain (outside the CDR3, taken from reference TRBV18 and TRBJ2-7): NAGVMQNPRHLVRRRGQEARLRCSPMKGHSHVYWYRQLPEEGLKFMVYLQKENIIDESGMPKERFSAEFPKEGPSILRIQQVVRGDSAAYFCASSPGLSGGQYFGPGTRLTVT.

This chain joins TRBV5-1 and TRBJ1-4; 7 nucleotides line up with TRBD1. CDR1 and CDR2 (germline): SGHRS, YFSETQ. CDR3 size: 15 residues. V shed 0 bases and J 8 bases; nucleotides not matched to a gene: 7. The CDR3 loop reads CASSLGSPRGEKLFF. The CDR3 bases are TGCGCCAGCAGCTTGGGCAGCCCCAGGGGGGAAAAACTGTTTTTT.

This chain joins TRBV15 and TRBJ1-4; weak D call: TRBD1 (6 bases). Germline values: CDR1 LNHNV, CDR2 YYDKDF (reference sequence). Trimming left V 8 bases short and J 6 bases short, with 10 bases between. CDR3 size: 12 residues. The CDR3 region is CATAGVDEKLFF. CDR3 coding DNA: TGTGCCACCGCAGGGGTCGATGAAAAACTGTTTTTT.

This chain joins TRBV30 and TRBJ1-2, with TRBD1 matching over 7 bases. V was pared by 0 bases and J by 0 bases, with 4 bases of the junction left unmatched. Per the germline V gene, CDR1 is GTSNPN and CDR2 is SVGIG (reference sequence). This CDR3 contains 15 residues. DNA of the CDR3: TGTGCCTGGAGTGTACGGGGACAGCCTAACTATGGCTACACCTTC. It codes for CAWSVRGQPNYGYTF.

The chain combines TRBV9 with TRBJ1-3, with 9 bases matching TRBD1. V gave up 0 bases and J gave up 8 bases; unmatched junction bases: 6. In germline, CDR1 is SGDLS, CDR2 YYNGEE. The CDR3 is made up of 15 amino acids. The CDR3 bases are TGTGCCAGCAGCGTAGGTTTTCGGGACAGGGACACCATATATTTT. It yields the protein CASSVGFRDRDTIYF.

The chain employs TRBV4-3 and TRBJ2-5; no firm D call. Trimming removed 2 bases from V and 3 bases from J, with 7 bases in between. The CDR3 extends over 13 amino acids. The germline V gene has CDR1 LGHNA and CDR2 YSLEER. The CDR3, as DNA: TGCGCCAGCAGCCAACGCCACAAAGAGACCCAGTACTTC. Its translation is CASSQRHKETQYF.

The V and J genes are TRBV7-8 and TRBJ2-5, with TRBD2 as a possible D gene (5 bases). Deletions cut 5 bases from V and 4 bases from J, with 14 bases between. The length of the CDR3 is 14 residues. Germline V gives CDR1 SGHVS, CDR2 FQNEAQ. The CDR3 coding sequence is TGTGCCAGCAGCCCATCTCAGAGGGTAGAGACCCAGTACTTC. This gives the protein CASSPSQRVETQYF.

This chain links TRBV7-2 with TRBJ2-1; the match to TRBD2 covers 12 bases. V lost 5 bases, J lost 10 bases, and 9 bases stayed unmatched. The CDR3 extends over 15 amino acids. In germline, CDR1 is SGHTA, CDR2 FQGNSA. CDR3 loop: CASSDVLGLAGEQFF. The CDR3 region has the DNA TGTGCCAGCAGCGACGTCTTGGGACTAGCGGGCGAGCAGTTCTTC.

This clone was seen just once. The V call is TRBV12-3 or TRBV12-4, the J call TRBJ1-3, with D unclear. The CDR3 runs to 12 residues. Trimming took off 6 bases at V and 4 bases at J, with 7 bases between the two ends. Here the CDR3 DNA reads TGTGCCAGCAGCCCCCCGGGAAACACCATATATTTT. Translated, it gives CASSPPGNTIYF.

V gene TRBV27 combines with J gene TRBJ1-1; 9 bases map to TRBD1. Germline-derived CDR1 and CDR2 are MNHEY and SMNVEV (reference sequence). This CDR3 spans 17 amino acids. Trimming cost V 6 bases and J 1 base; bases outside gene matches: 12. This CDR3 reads CASSHLAGQGSNTEAFF. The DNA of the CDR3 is TGTGCCAGCAGCCACCTCGCGGGACAGGGCTCGAACACTGAAGCTTTCTTT.